A single sample gave rise to the 3 T cell receptor delta chains below, sequenced in a study of gamma-delta T cells after stem cell transplantation. TCRdb re-called the RT-PCR reads with CATT. The repertoire has over a thousand delta-chain clones, more than 7.5% of them found once; the top ten carry about 42%. Sequencing used gamma-delta T cells. The receptors were sampled from a human donor. It is not recorded whose cells these are; they may come from a transplant donor.

Concerning this clone itself: A much more abundant neighbour one base away suggests this may be a read error. This chain connects TRDV2 to TRDJ1; TRDD3 aligns across 8 bases. J was trimmed by 3 bases and V by 0 bases; bases with no gene match: 20. The CDR3 consists of 20 residues. Germline V gene lookup returns CDR1 GEAIGNYY and CDR2 EKD. The CDR3 loop is CACDTLIPARGDRYADKLIF. The CDR3 nucleotides are TGTGCCTGTGACACCTTGATTCCCGCACGGGGGGATAGGTACGCCGATAAACTCATCTTT.

This clone was found a few times. This likely stems from a read error, as it lies one base from a far larger clone. Other DNA variants within this sample encode the same CDR3. The gene calls are TRDV2 and TRDJ1; D remains ambiguous. Trimming cost V 4 bases and J 0 bases, with 17 bases left between them. Germline CDR1 is GEAIGNYY and CDR2 is EKD. The length of the CDR3 is 16 residues. CDR3 residues: CACDLLGAQYTDKLIF. The CDR3 coding sequence is TGTGCCTGTGATTTACTAGGGGCTCAGTACACCGATAAACTCATCTTT.

This clone rates as medium-sized. Additional DNA sequences in this sample encode the identical CDR3. This chain joins TRDV2 and TRDJ1, with D maybe TRDD3 (6 bases). The CDR3 has 14 amino acids. Germline CDR1 is GEAIGNYY and CDR2 is EKD. The V end lost 3 bases, the J end lost 7 bases, and 17 bases lay between the germline ends. CDR3 nucleotide sequence: TGTGCCTGTGACCCCTTGGGGACTGGGAGTAAACTCATCTTT. The encoded protein is CACDPLGTGSKLIF.